The 2 T cell receptor beta chains below come from one sample, sequenced in a study of blood T cell repertoires in COVID-19 (dated by TCRdb to about 2020). To prepare the library, the immunoSEQ multiplex PCR assay was applied. TCRdb provides this immuneACCESS table in a form limited to in-frame rearrangements. Some clones are lacking; in checked studies, under half of them reflect an unresolved V gene, and why the rest are absent is not known. The sample has about 100,000 clones on record, roughly 83% of them singletons. The ten largest account for more than 20% of the sample. Sequenced material: peripheral blood. The source is a human donor in a cohort sampled during active COVID-19.

The chain is built from TRBV5-6 and TRBJ1-3, with 8 nucleotides matching TRBD1. Unmatched junction bases numbered 3, after V lost 4 bases and J lost 3 bases. The CDR3 spans 14 residues. Germline values: CDR1 SGHDT, CDR2 YYEEEE. The CDR3 is CASSPGGVGNTIYF. In DNA form, the CDR3 reads TGTGCCAGCAGCCCAGGGGGCGTTGGAAACACCATATATTTT.

The chain recombines TRBV10-1 with TRBJ2-7; weak D call: TRBD1 (5 bases). Between the trimmed V and J ends, which lost 6 bases and 1 base, there was a span of 10 bases. The CDR3 contains 13 residues. The germline V gene encodes CDR1 WNHNN and CDR2 SYGVQD (reference sequence). CDR3 residues: CASSPGFSYEQYF. The CDR3 DNA follows: TGCGCCAGCAGCCCAGGGTTTTCCTACGAGCAGTACTTC.